These T cell receptor beta chains were read from a single sample in a study of radiotherapy plus CTLA-4 blockade in lung cancer. Clones were read by immunoSEQ multiplex PCR, and TCRdb kept only the in-frame ones, dropping some. Of roughly 50,000 clones listed, approximately 78% were seen once; the top ten hold roughly 3.4%. Sequenced material: peripheral blood, taken from a patient treated with radiotherapy plus ipilimumab. The receptors derive from a human donor with non-small cell lung cancer who had stable disease on radiotherapy plus ipilimumab. The CDR3 runs from the conserved cysteine through the conserved F or W. The order of the fields is V gene, clone size, J gene, D gene, CDR3 protein, CDR3 DNA. A D gene is named only where the DNA matches it firmly. Rows may omit the clone size; those that give it use once, few, many or a size class.

TRBV6-5,.,TRBJ2-7,TRBD1,CASSYRTGRTYEQYF,TGTGCCAGCAGTTATAGGACAGGGAGGACCTACGAGCAGTACTTC
TRBV7-9,.,TRBJ2-1,TRBD2,CASSLARAGGREQFF,TGTGCCAGCAGCTTAGCGCGGGCGGGAGGGCGGGAGCAGTTCTTC
TRBV6-6,few,TRBJ2-6,.,CASSSGANVLTF,TGTGCCAGCAGTTCGGGGGCCAACGTCCTGACTTTC
TRBV27,.,TRBJ2-7,TRBD1,CASSGQGDYEQYF,TGTGCCAGCTCGGGACAGGGAGACTACGAGCAGTACTTC
TRBV5-4,.,TRBJ2-7,TRBD2,CASSLGGGLSYEQYF,TGTGCCAGCAGCTTGGGGGGGGGTCTCAGCTACGAGCAGTACTTC
TRBV27,.,TRBJ1-2,.,CASSLSGGNGYTF,TGTGCCAGCAGTTTATCGGGGGGGAATGGCTACACCTTC
TRBV7-9,.,TRBJ2-2,.,CASSPPQSRAGELFF,TGTGCCAGCAGCCCCCCGCAAAGCCGGGCCGGGGAGCTGTTTTTT
TRBV4-3,few,TRBJ1-4,.,CASSQAKATNEKLFF,TGCGCCAGCAGCCAAGCAAAAGCCACTAATGAAAAACTGTTTTTT
TRBV18,.,TRBJ1-1,TRBD1,CASSPPRTGVVNTEAFF,TGTGCCAGCTCACCACCGCGGACAGGGGTGGTGAACACTGAAGCTTTCTTT
TRBV27,once,TRBJ2-5,.,CASWTVQETQYF,TGTGCCAGCTGGACAGTCCAAGAGACCCAGTACTTC
TRBV7-6,.,TRBJ2-1,TRBD1,CASSLEAGQGRYFSYNEQFF,TGTGCCAGCAGCTTAGAAGCCGGACAGGGGCGCTACTTCTCCTACAATGAGCAGTTCTTC
TRBV11-2,.,TRBJ1-1,.,CASSLALTEAFF,TGTGCCAGCAGCTTAGCACTCACTGAAGCTTTCTTT
TRBV4-3,.,TRBJ1-1,.,CASSQDRGTEAFF,TGCGCCAGCAGCCAAGACAGGGGCACTGAAGCTTTCTTT
TRBV19,few,TRBJ2-2,TRBD2,CASRGGSRTGELFF,TGTGCCAGTAGAGGCGGGAGTAGGACCGGGGAGCTGTTTTTT
TRBV19,.,TRBJ2-5,.,CASSSPVRETQYF,TGTGCCAGTAGTTCTCCGGTCCGAGAGACCCAGTACTTC
TRBV9,once,TRBJ2-3,.,CASSVASYTDTQYF,TGTGCCAGCAGCGTAGCCAGTTACACAGATACGCAGTATTTT
TRBV25-1,.,TRBJ2-6,.,CASSEQGNTGANVLTF,TGTGCCAGCAGTGAACAGGGGAATACTGGGGCCAACGTCCTGACTTTC
TRBV28,.,TRBJ1-2,.,CASSAGGGYGYTF,TGTGCCAGCAGTGCCGGGGGAGGCTATGGCTACACCTTC
TRBV19,.,TRBJ1-5,.,CASSVQGGNQPQHF,TGTGCCAGTAGTGTACAGGGCGGCAATCAGCCCCAGCATTTT
TRBV7-2,.,TRBJ2-3,TRBD2,CASKPPSGTDTQYF,TGTGCCAGCAAACCTCCTAGCGGGACAGATACGCAGTATTTT
TRBV7-2,.,TRBJ2-7,.,CASSLVGGHEQYF,TGTGCCAGCAGCTTAGTCGGCGGGCACGAGCAGTACTTC
TRBV15,few,TRBJ1-2,TRBD1,CATSRDGAPGQGATNYGYTF,TGTGCCACCAGCAGAGATGGGGCCCCGGGACAGGGGGCGACTAACTATGGCTACACCTTC
TRBV4-3,medium-sized,TRBJ2-7,TRBD2,CASSQIAGGISYEQYF,TGCGCCAGCAGCCAAATAGCGGGAGGGATCTCCTACGAGCAGTACTTC
TRBV18,.,TRBJ2-7,TRBD2,CASSLGLAGYEQYF,TGTGCCAGCTCCCTCGGACTAGCGGGCTACGAGCAGTACTTC
TRBV11-2,.,TRBJ1-2,TRBD1,CASSLDRQGGKYGYTF,TGTGCCAGCAGCTTAGATCGCCAGGGGGGAAAGTATGGCTACACCTTC
TRBV5-1,.,TRBJ2-5,.,CASSSDSGYNQETQYF,TGCGCCAGCAGCTCCGACAGCGGGTACAATCAAGAGACCCAGTACTTC
TRBV28,.,TRBJ1-1,.,CASSLRSEAFF,TGTGCCAGCAGTCTCCGGTCTGAAGCTTTCTTT
TRBV10-2,.,TRBJ2-1,.,CASSETSSYNEQFF,TGCGCCAGCAGTGAAACTAGCTCCTACAATGAGCAGTTCTTC
TRBV5-6,.,TRBJ1-3,.,CASSLRRVFSGNTIYF,TGTGCCAGCAGCTTGCGGCGGGTGTTCTCTGGAAACACCATATATTTT
TRBV27,.,TRBJ2-1,.,CASTGGWSSYNEQFF,TGTGCCAGCACAGGAGGGTGGAGCTCCTACAATGAGCAGTTCTTC
TRBV4-3,few,TRBJ1-1,.,CASSQVVRSTEAFF,TGCGCCAGCAGCCAAGTAGTACGGAGTACTGAAGCTTTCTTT
TRBV9,.,TRBJ1-1,.,CASGRGGLTEAFF,TGTGCCAGCGGTAGGGGAGGTTTGACTGAAGCTTTCTTT
TRBV5-1,.,TRBJ2-3,TRBD2,CASSDGLAGADTQYF,TGCGCCAGCAGCGATGGACTAGCGGGAGCAGATACGCAGTATTTT
TRBV4-1,once,TRBJ2-7,.,CASSQDLGGNTGYEQYF,TGCGCCAGCAGCCAAGATTTAGGAGGGAATACCGGCTACGAGCAGTACTTC
TRBV5-1,.,TRBJ2-7,.,CASSLRGRGRYEQYF,TGCGCCAGCAGCCTAAGGGGGAGGGGCCGTTACGAGCAGTACTTC
TRBV5-4,.,TRBJ2-7,.,CASSLRTLTTYEQYF,TGTGCCAGCAGCTTGAGGACACTAACGACCTACGAGCAGTACTTC
TRBV27,.,TRBJ2-7,TRBD2,CASSLFGRVAYEQYF,TGTGCCAGCAGTTTATTCGGGAGGGTCGCCTACGAGCAGTACTTC
TRBV7-2,.,TRBJ2-2,.,CASSLGLARGFLFF,TGTGCCAGCAGCTTGGGTTTGGCGAGAGGGTTCCTGTTTTTT
TRBV7-8,.,TRBJ2-7,.,CASSWTQGNEQYF,TGTGCCAGCAGCTGGACACAGGGTAACGAGCAGTACTTC
TRBV5-1,.,TRBJ2-7,TRBD1,CASSSGQGLYEQYF,TGCGCCAGCAGCTCGGGACAGGGGCTCTACGAGCAGTACTTC
TRBV7-9,.,TRBJ2-1,TRBD2,CASSPRLAGDEQFF,TGTGCCAGCAGCCCTAGGCTAGCGGGAGATGAGCAGTTCTTC
TRBV11-2,medium-sized,TRBJ1-2,TRBD1,CASSFTGGGYTF,TGTGCCAGCAGCTTTACAGGGGGTGGCTACACCTTC